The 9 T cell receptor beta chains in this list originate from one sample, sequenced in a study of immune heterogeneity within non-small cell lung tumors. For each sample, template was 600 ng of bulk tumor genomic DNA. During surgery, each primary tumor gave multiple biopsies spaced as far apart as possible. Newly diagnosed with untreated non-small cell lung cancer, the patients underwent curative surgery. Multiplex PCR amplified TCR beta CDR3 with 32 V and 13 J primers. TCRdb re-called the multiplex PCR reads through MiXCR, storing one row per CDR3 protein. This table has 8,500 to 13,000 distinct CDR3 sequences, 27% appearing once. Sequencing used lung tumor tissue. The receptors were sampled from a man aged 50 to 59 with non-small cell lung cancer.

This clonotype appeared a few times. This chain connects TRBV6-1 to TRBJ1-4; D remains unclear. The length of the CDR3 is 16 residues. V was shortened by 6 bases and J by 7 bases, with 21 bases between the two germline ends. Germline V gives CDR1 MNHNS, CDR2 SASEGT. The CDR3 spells CASSTSGSLRGEKLFF. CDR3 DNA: TGTGCCAGCAGCACAAGTGGAAGTTTACGAGGTGAAAAACTGTTTTTT.

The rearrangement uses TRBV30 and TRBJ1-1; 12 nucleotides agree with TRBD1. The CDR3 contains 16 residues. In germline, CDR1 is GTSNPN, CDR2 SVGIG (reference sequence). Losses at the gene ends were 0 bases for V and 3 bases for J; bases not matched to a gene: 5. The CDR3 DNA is TGTGCCTGGAGTGTAAGGGACAGGGGGCGCTACACTGAAGCTTTCTTT. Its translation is CAWSVRDRGRYTEAFF.

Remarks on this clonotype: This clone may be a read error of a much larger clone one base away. The CDR3 reads CASRILAGGSGAKVLTF. In DNA form, the CDR3 reads TGTGCCAGCAGAATACTAGCGGGGGGTTCTGGGGCCAAGGTCCTGACTTTC. The V call is TRBV6-2 or TRBV6-3, the J call TRBJ2-6; 12 bases are a match to TRBD2. CDR1 and CDR2 from the germline V gene are MNHEY and SVGEGT. This CDR3 contains 17 residues.

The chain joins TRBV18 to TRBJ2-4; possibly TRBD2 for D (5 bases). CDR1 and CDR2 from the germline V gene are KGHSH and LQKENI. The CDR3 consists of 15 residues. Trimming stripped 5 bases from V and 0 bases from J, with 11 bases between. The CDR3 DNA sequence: TGTGCCAGCTCAACAATAGGACTAGCCAAAAACATTCAGTACTTC. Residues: CASSTIGLAKNIQYF.

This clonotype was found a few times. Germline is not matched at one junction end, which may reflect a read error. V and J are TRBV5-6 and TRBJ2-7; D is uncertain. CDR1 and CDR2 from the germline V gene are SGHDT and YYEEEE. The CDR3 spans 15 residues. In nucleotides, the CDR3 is TGTACCAGCAGCCCACGGACGTATATCACCTACGAGCAGTACTTC. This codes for CTSSPRTYITYEQYF. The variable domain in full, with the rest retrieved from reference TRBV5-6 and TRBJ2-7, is DAGVTQSPTHLIKTRGQQVTLRCSPKSGHDTVSWYQQALGQGPQFIFQYYEEEERQRGNFPDRFSGHQFPNYSSELNVNALLLGDSALYLCTSSPRTYITYEQYFGPGTRLTVT.

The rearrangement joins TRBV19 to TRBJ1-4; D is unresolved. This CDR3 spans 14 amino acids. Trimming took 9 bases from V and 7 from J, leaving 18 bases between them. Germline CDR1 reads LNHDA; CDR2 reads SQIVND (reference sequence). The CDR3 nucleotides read TGTGCCAGCCTTAGGACTGGGGAAAGTGAAAAACTGTTTTTT. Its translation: CASLRTGESEKLFF.

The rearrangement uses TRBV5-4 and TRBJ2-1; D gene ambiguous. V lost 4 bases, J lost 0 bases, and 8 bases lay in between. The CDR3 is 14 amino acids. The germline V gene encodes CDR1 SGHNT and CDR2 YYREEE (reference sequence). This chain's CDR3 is CASSNDGSYNEQFF. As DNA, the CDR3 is TGTGCCAGCAGCAACGACGGCTCCTACAATGAGCAGTTCTTC.

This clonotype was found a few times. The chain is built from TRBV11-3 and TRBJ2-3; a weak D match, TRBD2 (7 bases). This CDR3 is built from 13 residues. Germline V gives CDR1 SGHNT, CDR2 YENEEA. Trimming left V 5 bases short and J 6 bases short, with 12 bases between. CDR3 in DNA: TGTGCCAGCAGCAGGGGGGGCCGGGATACGCAGTATTTT. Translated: CASSRGGRDTQYF.

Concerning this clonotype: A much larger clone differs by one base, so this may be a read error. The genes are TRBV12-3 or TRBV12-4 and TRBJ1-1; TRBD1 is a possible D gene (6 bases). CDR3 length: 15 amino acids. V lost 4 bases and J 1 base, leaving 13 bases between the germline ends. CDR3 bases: TGTGCCAGCAGTTCGCTCCGGACAGCGAACACTGAAGCTTTCTTT. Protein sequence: CASSSLRTANTEAFF.